The 6 T cell receptor beta chains in this list originate from one sample, sequenced in a study of glioma-infiltrating T cells. Using RNA template, CDR3s of TCR alpha and beta were amplified with iRepertoire arm-PCR. TCRdb analysed the multiplex PCR reads with MiXCR anew, one entry per CDR3 protein. The table shows 4,000 to 4,500 distinct CDR3 sequences, with roughly a quarter occurring only once. Sequencing input: glioma tissue, nonneoplastic brain tissue, or PBMCs (not recorded which). Every receptor here comes from a human donor with low-grade glioma or glioblastoma, undergoing nonglioma brain surgery, or in good health (not recorded which).

The chain couples TRBV6-2 or TRBV6-3 to TRBJ2-1; no firm D call. CDR1 MNHEY and CDR2 SVGEGT come from the germline V gene. The CDR3 length is 13 residues. V was cut by 6 bases and J by 10 bases, with 16 bases left in between. CDR3 DNA: TGTGCCAGCAGCCCCTCTCTACTCTACGAGCAGTTCTTC. Translated, it gives CASSPSLLYEQFF.

This clonotype was recorded at least ten times. V usage is TRBV11-3 and J usage is TRBJ2-5; 9 nucleotides align to TRBD1. Germline CDR1 reads SGHNT; CDR2 reads YENEEA. V shed 3 bases and J 2 bases; nucleotides not matched to a gene: 10. The CDR3 has 17 amino acids. CDR3 region: CASSFAGTGIGQETQYF. Written as DNA, the CDR3 is TGTGCCAGCAGCTTCGCCGGGACAGGGATAGGGCAAGAGACCCAGTACTTC. The full variable domain, completed using reference TRBV11-3 and TRBJ2-5, is EAGVVQSPRYKIIEKKQPVAFWCNPISGHNTLYWYLQNLGQGPELLIRYENEEAVDDSQLPKDRFSAERLKGVDSTLKIQPAELGDSAVYLCASSFAGTGIGQETQYFGPGTRLLVL.

This clonotype is large within its sample. The J gene is TRBJ1-1, the V gene TRBV27, with D perhaps TRBD1 (5 bases). Germline V gives CDR1 MNHEY, CDR2 SMNVEV (reference sequence). The CDR3 is 15 amino acids. With 4 bases removed from V and 1 base from J, the gap between germline ends came to 13 bases. The CDR3 DNA reads as TGTGCCAGCAGTTACGGGGGTGGAGGGAACACTGAAGCTTTCTTT. This codes for CASSYGGGGNTEAFF.

By share, this clonotype ranks as medium-sized. This chain uses TRBV19 with TRBJ2-5; TRBD2 matches at 7 bases. After removal of 1 base from V and 5 bases from J, the junction contained 7 bases not matched to a gene. Germline V gene sequence: CDR1 LNHDA, CDR2 SQIVND (reference sequence). This CDR3 comprises 15 residues. This CDR3 is CASSIVYGGMETQYF. The CDR3 DNA reads as TGTGCCAGTAGTATAGTTTACGGGGGGATGGAGACCCAGTACTTC.

At least ten counts were recorded for this clonotype. A much larger clone sits a single nucleotide away, making a read error possible. The final CDR3 position lacks the conserved phenylalanine or tryptophan, pointing to a likely read error. This sequence joins TRBV6-1 and TRBJ1-2; 8 positions agree with TRBD1. CDR3 size: 13 residues. Germline CDR1 reads MNHNS; CDR2 reads SASEGT. Unmatched junction bases numbered 2, after V lost 3 bases and J lost 5 bases. CDR3 residues: CASSDNRGYGYTL. The CDR3 DNA reads as TGTGCCAGCAGTGACAACAGGGGGTATGGCTACACCCTC.

This clonotype is medium-sized. V is TRBV2 and J is TRBJ2-3; D is perhaps TRBD1 (5 bases). This CDR3 is 16 amino acids long. Germline CDR1 and CDR2: SNHLY and FYNNEI. Trimming pared 2 bases from V and 3 bases from J, leaving 15 bases between. The CDR3 sequence: CASSEMRGSGTDTQYF. In DNA form, the CDR3 reads TGTGCCAGCAGTGAAATGCGAGGCTCAGGGACAGATACGCAGTATTTT.